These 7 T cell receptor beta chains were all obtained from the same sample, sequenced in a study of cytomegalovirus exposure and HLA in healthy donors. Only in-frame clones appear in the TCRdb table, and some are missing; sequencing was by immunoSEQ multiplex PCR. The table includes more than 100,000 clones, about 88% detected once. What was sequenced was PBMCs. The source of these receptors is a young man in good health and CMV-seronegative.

CDR3 region: CASSPSAVMNTEAFF. DNA of the CDR3: TGTGCCAGCAGTCCCTCAGCGGTAATGAACACTGAAGCTTTCTTT. The chain recombines TRBV6-1 with TRBJ1-1; D is ambiguous. CDR1 is MNHNS and CDR2 is SASEGT in the germline V gene. The CDR3 loop spans 15 amino acids. Trimming took 5 bases from V and 0 from J, leaving 13 bases between them.

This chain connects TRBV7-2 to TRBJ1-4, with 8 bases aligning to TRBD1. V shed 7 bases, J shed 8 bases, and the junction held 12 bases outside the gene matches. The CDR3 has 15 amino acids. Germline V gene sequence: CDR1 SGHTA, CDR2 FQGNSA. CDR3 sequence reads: CASTARGHENEKLFF. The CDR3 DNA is TGTGCCAGCACTGCCAGGGGGCATGAAAACGAAAAACTGTTTTTT. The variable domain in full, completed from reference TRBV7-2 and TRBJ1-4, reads GAGVSQSPSNKVTEKGKDVELRCDPISGHTALYWYRQSLGQGLEFLIYFQGNSAPDKSGLPSDRFSAERTGGSVSTLTIQRTQQEDSAVYLCASTARGHENEKLFFGSGTQLSVL.

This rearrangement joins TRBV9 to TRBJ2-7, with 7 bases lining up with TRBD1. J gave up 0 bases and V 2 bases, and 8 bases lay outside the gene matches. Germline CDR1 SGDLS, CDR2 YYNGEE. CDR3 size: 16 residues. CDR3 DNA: TGTGCCAGCAGCGTCACCGGGACAGCTAGCTCCTACGAGCAGTACTTC. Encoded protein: CASSVTGTASSYEQYF.

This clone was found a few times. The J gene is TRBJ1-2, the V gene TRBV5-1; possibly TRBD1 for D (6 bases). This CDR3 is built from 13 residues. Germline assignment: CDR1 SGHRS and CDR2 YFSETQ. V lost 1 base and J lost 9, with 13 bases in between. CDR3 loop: CASSLHRDESYTF. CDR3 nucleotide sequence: TGCGCCAGCAGCTTGCACAGGGATGAAAGCTACACCTTC.

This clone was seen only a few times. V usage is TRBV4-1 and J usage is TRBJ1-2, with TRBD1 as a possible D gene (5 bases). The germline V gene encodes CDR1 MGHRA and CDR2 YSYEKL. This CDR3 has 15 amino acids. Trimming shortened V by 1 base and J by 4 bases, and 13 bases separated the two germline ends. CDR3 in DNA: TGCGCCAGCAGCCAAGGAAAGGGGTCGACCTATGGCTACACCTTC. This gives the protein CASSQGKGSTYGYTF.

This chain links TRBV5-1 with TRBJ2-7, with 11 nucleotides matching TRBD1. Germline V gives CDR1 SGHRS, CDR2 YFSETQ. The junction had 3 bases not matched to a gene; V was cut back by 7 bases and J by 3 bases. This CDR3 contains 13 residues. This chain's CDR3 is CASSGTGGYEQYF. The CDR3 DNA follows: TGCGCCAGCTCCGGGACAGGGGGCTACGAGCAGTACTTC.

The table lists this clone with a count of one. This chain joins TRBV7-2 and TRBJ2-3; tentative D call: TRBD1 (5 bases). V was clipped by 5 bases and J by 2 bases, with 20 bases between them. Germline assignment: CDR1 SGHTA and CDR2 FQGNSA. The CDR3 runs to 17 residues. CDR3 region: CASSAPLDRENTDTQYF. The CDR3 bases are TGTGCCAGCAGCGCACCCCTCGACAGAGAAAACACAGATACGCAGTATTTT.